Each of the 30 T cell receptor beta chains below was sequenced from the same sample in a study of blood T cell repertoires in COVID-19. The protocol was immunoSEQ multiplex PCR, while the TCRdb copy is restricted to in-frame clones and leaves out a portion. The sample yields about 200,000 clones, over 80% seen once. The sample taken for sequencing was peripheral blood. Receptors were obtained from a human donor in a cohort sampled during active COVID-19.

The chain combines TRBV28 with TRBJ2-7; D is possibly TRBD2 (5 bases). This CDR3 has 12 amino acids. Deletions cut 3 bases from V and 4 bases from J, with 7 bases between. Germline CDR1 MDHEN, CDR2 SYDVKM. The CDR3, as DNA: TGTGCCAGCAGTTTTAGAGGGTACGAGCAGTACTTC. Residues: CASSFRGYEQYF. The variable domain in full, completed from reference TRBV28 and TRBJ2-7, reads DVKVTQSSRYLVKRTGEKVFLECVQDMDHENMFWYRQDPGLGLRLIYFSYDVKMKEKGDIPEGYSVSREKKERFSLILESASTNQTSMYLCASSFRGYEQYFGPGTRLTVT.

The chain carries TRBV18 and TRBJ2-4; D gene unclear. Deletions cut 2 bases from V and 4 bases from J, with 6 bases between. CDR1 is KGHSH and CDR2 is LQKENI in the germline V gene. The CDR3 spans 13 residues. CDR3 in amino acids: CASSPAEKNIQYF. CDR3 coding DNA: TGTGCCAGCTCACCAGCGGAGAAAAACATTCAGTACTTC.

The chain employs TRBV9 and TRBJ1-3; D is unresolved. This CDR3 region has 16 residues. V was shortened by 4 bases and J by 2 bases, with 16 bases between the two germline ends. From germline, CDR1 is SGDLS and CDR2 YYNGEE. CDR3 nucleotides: TGTGCCAGCAGCTTCGAGTCCCTACTTCCTGGAAACACCATATATTTT. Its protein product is CASSFESLLPGNTIYF.

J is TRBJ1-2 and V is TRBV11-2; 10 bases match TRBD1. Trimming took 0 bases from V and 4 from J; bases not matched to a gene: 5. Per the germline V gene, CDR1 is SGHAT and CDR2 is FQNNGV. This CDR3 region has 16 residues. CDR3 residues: CASSLDRTGGTYGYTF. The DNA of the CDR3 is TGTGCCAGCAGCTTAGATAGGACAGGGGGGACCTATGGCTACACCTTC.

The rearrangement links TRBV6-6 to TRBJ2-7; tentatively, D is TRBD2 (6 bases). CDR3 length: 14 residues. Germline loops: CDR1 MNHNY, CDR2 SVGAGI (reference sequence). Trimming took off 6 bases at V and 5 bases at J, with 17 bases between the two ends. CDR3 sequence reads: CASRVPGDLHEQYF. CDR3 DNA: TGTGCCAGCAGGGTTCCGGGAGACCTCCACGAGCAGTACTTC.

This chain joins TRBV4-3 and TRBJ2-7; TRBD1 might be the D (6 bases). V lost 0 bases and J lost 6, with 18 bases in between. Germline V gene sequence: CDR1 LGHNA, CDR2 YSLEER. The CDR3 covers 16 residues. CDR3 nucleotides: TGCGCCAGCAGCCAAGATGGAGAGACGTGGGGGCCCGAGCAGTACTTC. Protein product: CASSQDGETWGPEQYF.

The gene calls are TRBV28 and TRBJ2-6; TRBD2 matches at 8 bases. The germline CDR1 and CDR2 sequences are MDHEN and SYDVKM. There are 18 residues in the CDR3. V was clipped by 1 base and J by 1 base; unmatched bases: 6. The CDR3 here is CASSLLVGRGSGANVLTF. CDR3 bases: TGTGCCAGCAGTTTATTAGTCGGGAGGGGTTCTGGGGCCAACGTCCTGACTTTC.

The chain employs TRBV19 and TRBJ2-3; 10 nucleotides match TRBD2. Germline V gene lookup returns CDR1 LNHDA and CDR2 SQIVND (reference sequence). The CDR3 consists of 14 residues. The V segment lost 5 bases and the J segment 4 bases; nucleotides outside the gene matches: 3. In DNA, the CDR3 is TGTGCCAGTAGTCCTAGCGGGAGTTCAGATACGCAGTATTTT. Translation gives CASSPSGSSDTQYF.

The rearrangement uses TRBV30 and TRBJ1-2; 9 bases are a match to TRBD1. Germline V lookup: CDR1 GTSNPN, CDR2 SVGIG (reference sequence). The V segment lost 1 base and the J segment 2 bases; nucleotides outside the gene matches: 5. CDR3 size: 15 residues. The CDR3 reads CAWSDLDRGNYGYTF. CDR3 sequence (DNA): TGTGCCTGGAGTGATCTGGACAGGGGCAACTATGGCTACACCTTC.

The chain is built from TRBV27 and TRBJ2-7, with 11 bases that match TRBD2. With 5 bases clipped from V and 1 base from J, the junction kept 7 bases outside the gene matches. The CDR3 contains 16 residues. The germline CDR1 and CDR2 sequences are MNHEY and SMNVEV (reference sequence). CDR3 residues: CASSLQGLAVSYEQYF. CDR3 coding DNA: TGTGCCAGCAGTCTCCAGGGACTAGCGGTATCCTACGAGCAGTACTTC.

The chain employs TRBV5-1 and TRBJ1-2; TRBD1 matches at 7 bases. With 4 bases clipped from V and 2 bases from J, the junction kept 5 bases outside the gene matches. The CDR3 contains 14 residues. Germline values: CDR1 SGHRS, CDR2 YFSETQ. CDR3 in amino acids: CASSPPTGNYGYTF. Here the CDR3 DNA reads TGCGCCAGCAGCCCTCCGACAGGGAACTATGGCTACACCTTC.

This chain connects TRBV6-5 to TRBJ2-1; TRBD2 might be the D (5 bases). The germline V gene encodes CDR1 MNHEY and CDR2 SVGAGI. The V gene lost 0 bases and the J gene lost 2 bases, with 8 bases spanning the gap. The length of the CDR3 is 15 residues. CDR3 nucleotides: TGTGCCAGCAGTTACTCAGAGGGCCCCTACAATGAGCAGTTCTTC. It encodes CASSYSEGPYNEQFF.

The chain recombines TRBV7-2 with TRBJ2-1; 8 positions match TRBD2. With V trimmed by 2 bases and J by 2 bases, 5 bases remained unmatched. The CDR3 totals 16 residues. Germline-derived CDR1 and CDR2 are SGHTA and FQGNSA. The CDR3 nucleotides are TGTGCCAGCAGCTTAATGATTAGCGGGACCTACAATGAGCAGTTCTTC. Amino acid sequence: CASSLMISGTYNEQFF.

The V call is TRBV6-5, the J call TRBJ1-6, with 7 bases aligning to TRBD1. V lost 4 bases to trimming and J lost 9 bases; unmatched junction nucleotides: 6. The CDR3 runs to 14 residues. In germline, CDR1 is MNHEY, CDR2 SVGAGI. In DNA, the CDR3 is TGTGCCAGCAGTTGGACAGGCGGACTTTCACCCCTCCACTTT. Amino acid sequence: CASSWTGGLSPLHF.

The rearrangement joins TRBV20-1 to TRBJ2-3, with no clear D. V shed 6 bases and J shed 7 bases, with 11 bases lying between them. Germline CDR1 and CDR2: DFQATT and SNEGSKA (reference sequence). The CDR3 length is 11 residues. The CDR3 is CSASVPNTQYF. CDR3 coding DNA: TGCAGTGCCTCGGTCCCTAATACGCAGTATTTT.

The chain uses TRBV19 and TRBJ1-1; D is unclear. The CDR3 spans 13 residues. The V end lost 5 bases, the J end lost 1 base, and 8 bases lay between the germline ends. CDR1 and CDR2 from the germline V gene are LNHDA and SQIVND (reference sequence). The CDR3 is CASSATENTEAFF. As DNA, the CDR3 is TGTGCCAGTAGTGCCACAGAGAACACTGAAGCTTTCTTT.

The CDR3 sequence is CASNSYSGLTNTEAFF. CDR3 DNA sequence: TGTGCCAGTAACTCTTACTCGGGACTCACGAACACTGAAGCTTTCTTT. The J gene is TRBJ1-1, the V gene TRBV5-6; a possible D gene is TRBD1 (5 bases). The germline CDR1 and CDR2 sequences are SGHDT and YYEEEE. CDR3 size: 16 residues. V was trimmed by 8 bases and J by 1 base, leaving 21 bases between them. The full variable domain, in which reference TRBV5-6 and TRBJ1-1 provide the parts outside the CDR3, is DAGVTQSPTHLIKTRGQQVTLRCSPKSGHDTVSWYQQALGQGPQFIFQYYEEEERQRGNFPDRFSGHQFPNYSSELNVNALLLGDSALYLCASNSYSGLTNTEAFFGQGTRLTVV.

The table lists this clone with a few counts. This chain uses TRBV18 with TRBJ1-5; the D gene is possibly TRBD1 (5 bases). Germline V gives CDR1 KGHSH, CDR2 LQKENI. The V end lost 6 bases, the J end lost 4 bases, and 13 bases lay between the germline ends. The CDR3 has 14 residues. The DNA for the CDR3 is TGTGCCAGCTCCCAAAGACAGACTAATCAGCCCCAGCATTTT. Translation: CASSQRQTNQPQHF.

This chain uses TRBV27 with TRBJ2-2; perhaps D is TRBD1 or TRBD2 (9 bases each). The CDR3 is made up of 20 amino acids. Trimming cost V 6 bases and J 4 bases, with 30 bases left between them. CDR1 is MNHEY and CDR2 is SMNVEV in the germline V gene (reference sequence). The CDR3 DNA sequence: TGTGCCAGCAGCCGACAGGGGGGCTTTTTGGCGGGAGGGACCACCGGGGAGCTGTTTTTT. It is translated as CASSRQGGFLAGGTTGELFF.

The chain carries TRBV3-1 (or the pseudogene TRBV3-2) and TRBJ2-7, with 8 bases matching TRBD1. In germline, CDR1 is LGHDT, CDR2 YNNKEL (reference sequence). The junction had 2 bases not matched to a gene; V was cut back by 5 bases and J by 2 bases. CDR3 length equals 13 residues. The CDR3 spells CASSMDRAYEQYF. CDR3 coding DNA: TGTGCCAGCAGCATGGACAGGGCCTACGAGCAGTACTTC.

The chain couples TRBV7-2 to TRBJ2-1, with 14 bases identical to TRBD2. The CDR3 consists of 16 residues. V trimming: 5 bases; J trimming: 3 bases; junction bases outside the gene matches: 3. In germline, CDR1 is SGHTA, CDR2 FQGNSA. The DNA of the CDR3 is TGTGCCAGCAGCACGACTAGCGGGAGGGGCTACAATGAGCAGTTCTTC. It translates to CASSTTSGRGYNEQFF.

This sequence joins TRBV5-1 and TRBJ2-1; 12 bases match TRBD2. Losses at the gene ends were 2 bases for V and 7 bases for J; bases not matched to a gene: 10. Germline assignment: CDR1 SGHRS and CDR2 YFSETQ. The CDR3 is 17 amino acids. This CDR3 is CASSFSLAGGRSNEQFF. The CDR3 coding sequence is TGCGCCAGCAGCTTTAGCCTAGCGGGAGGGCGGTCGAATGAGCAGTTCTTC. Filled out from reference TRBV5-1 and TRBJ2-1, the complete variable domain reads KAGVTQTPRYLIKTRGQQVTLSCSPISGHRSVSWYQQTPGQGLQFLFEYFSETQRNKGNFPGRFSGRQFSNSRSEMNVSTLELGDSALYLCASSFSLAGGRSNEQFFGPGTRLTVL.

CDR3 sequence reads: CASSNTDTQYF. In DNA, the CDR3 is TGTGCCAGCAGTAACACAGATACGCAGTATTTT. The genes are TRBV11-2 and TRBJ2-3; D unclear. This CDR3 comprises 11 residues. Germline V gene sequence: CDR1 SGHAT, CDR2 FQNNGV. V was trimmed by 6 bases and J by 2 bases, leaving 3 bases between them.

The CDR3 loop is CASSRGSSGRSNEQFF. In nucleotides, the CDR3 is TGTGCCAGCAGTAGAGGTTCTAGCGGGAGGAGCAATGAGCAGTTCTTC. V is TRBV6-2 or TRBV6-3 and J is TRBJ2-1, with TRBD2 identical over 11 bases. CDR1 is MNHEY, CDR2 SVGEGT, per germline. This CDR3 is built from 16 residues. The ends lost 5 bases at V and 6 bases at J; junction bases unmatched: 9.

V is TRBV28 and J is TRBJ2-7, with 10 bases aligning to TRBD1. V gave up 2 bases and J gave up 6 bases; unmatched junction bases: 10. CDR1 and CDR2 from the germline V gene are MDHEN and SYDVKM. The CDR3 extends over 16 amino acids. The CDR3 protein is CASSLRGGTGVTEQYF. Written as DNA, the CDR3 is TGTGCCAGCAGTTTACGTGGGGGGACAGGGGTGACCGAGCAGTACTTC.

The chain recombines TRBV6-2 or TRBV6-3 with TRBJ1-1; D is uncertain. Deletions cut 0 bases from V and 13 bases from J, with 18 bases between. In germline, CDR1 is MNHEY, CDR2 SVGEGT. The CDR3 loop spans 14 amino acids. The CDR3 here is CASSYSRFVGMGFF. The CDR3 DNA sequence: TGTGCCAGCAGTTACTCGAGATTCGTCGGGATGGGTTTCTTT.

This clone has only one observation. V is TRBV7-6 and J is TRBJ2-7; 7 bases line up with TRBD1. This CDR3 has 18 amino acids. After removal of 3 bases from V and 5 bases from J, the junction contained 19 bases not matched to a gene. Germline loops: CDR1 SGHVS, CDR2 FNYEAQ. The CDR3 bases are TGTGCCAGCAGCTTCGACCCCAAGGGACAGATGGTAAGGGACGAGCAGTACTTC. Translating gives CASSFDPKGQMVRDEQYF.

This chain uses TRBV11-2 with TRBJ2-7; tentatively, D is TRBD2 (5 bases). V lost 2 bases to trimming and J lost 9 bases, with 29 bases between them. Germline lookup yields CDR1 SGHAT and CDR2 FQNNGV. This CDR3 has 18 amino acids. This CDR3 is CASSLNPLMAGSEKGQYF. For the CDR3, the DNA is TGTGCCAGCAGCTTAAATCCTCTGATGGCGGGTTCAGAAAAAGGGCAGTACTTC.

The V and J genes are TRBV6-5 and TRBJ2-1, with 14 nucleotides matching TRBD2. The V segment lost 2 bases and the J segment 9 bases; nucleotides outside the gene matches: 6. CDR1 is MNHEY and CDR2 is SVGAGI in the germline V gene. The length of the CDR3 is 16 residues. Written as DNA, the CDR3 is TGTGCCAGCAGTTACCGACTAGCGGGAGGGGAGAGTGAGCAGTTCTTC. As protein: CASSYRLAGGESEQFF.

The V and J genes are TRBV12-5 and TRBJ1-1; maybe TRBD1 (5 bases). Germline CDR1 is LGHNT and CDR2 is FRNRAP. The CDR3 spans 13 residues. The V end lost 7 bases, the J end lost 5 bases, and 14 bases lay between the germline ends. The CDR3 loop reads CASAWGEWTEAFF. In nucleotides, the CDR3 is TGTGCTAGTGCGTGGGGGGAATGGACTGAAGCTTTCTTT. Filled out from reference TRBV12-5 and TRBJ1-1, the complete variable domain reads DARVTQTPRHKVTEMGQEVTMRCQPILGHNTVFWYRQTMMQGLELLAYFRNRAPLDDSGMPKDRFSAEMPDATLATLKIQPSEPRDSAVYFCASAWGEWTEAFFGQGTRLTVV.